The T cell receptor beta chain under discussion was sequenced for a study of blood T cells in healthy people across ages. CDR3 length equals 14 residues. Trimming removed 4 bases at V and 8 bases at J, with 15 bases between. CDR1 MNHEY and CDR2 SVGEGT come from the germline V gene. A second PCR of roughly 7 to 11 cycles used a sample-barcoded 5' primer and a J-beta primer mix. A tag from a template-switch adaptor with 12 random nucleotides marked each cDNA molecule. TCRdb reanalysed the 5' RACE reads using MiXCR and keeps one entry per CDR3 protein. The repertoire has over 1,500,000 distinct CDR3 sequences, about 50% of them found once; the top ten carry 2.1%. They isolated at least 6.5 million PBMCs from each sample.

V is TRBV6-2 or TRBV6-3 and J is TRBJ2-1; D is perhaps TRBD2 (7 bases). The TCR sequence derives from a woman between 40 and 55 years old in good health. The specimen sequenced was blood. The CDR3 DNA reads TGTGCCAGCAGTTGGGACTGGGGGGGCGATGAGCAGTTCTTC. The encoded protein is CASSWDWGGDEQFF.